The 11 T cell receptor beta chains below were found in one sample sequenced in a study of technical replicates of blood from several donors. Measured with immunoSEQ multiplex PCR; TCRdb has only the in-frame clones, and not every one. The sample yields around 70,000 clones, 95% seen once. The sequencing input was T cells isolated from PBMCs. These receptors originate from a human donor in good health.

This clone was found once. V is TRBV11-2 and J is TRBJ2-7; 7 bases map to TRBD1. Germline V gives CDR1 SGHAT, CDR2 FQNNGV. V gave up 5 bases and J gave up 3 bases; unmatched junction bases: 7. The CDR3 extends over 14 amino acids. The CDR3 loop reads CASSRRDRYYEQYF. For the CDR3, the DNA is TGTGCCAGCAGCCGCCGGGACAGATACTACGAGCAGTACTTC.

The chain carries TRBV2 and TRBJ1-5, with 8 bases that match TRBD1. V shed 5 bases, J shed 3 bases, and the junction held 12 bases outside the gene matches. CDR1 SNHLY and CDR2 FYNNEI come from the germline V gene. The CDR3 spans 17 residues. CDR3 nucleotide sequence: TGTGCCAGCAGTCAACTATCGGCAGGGGGCCTCAATCAGCCCCAGCATTTT. Its protein product is CASSQLSAGGLNQPQHF. Full variable domain (rest looked up from reference TRBV2 and TRBJ1-5): EPEVTQTPSHQVTQMGQEVILRCVPISNHLYFYWYRQILGQKVEFLVSFYNNEISEKSEIFDDQFSVERPDGSNFTLKIRSTKLEDSAMYFCASSQLSAGGLNQPQHFGDGTRLSIL.

The V gene is TRBV5-1, the J gene TRBJ2-7, with TRBD2 identical over 10 bases. Germline lookup yields CDR1 SGHRS and CDR2 YFSETQ. Trimming cost V 5 bases and J 7 bases; bases outside gene matches: 12. CDR3 length: 15 residues. The CDR3 bases are TGCGCCAGCAGGTCGCCGGGACTAGCGACGGGGGAGCAGTACTTC. Translation: CASRSPGLATGEQYF.

The V gene is TRBV29-1, the J gene TRBJ1-1; D remains ambiguous. V was shortened by 4 bases and J by 1 base, with 7 bases between the two germline ends. The germline V gene encodes CDR1 SQVTM and CDR2 ANQGSEA. The CDR3 loop spans 12 amino acids. The CDR3 nucleotides read TGCAGCGTTGCAGGTCCGAACACTGAAGCTTTCTTT. Translating it yields CSVAGPNTEAFF.

This chain links TRBV29-1 with TRBJ1-2, with D tentatively TRBD1 (6 bases). CDR3 length equals 15 residues. Germline CDR1 and CDR2: SQVTM and ANQGSEA. The ends were cut back, 0 bases at V and 4 bases at J, with 15 bases in the middle. This CDR3 reads CSVEELRGRGYGYTF. The CDR3 DNA reads TGCAGCGTTGAAGAGCTCAGGGGAAGAGGCTATGGCTACACCTTC.

V is TRBV7-2 and J is TRBJ1-2; TRBD1 matches 7 bases. Trimming removed 3 bases from V and 4 bases from J; junction bases left unmatched: 5. The CDR3 is 14 amino acids. Germline CDR1 is SGHTA and CDR2 is FQGNSA. The CDR3 nucleotides are TGTGCCAGCAGCTTGGGGACAGAGACCTATGGCTACACCTTC. Its translation is CASSLGTETYGYTF.

This sequence joins TRBV5-4 and TRBJ2-7; TRBD2 matches at 11 bases. V lost 0 bases and J lost 6; bases outside the gene matches: 5. Germline CDR1 reads SGHNT; CDR2 reads YYREEE (reference sequence). The length of the CDR3 is 15 residues. The CDR3 DNA reads TGTGCCAGCAGCTTGGCGGCTAGCGGGGGGAGCGAGCAGTACTTC. Its translation: CASSLAASGGSEQYF.

This sequence joins TRBV28 and TRBJ1-2; D ambiguous. Between the trimmed V and J ends, which lost 7 bases and 5 bases, there was a span of 14 bases. The CDR3 length is 13 residues. The germline CDR1 and CDR2 sequences are MDHEN and SYDVKM. The CDR3 reads CASKAVPGYGYTF. The DNA of the CDR3 is TGTGCCAGCAAAGCCGTTCCGGGGTATGGCTACACCTTC.

The V call is TRBV29-1, the J call TRBJ2-2, with D perhaps TRBD2 (6 bases). CDR3 size: 15 residues. The germline V gene has CDR1 SQVTM and CDR2 ANQGSEA. V lost 1 base and J lost 7, with 16 bases in between. CDR3 nucleotides: TGCAGCGTTGAAGGTCTCCTGGGACTTAACGGGGAGCTGTTTTTT. Protein sequence: CSVEGLLGLNGELFF.

This clone was recorded once. For the CDR3, the DNA is TGTGCCAGCAGCGACGGGAGGACCCACTACGAGCAGTACTTC. Protein: CASSDGRTHYEQYF. This chain connects TRBV25-1 to TRBJ2-7; TRBD2 aligns across 7 bases. The CDR3 covers 14 residues. Per the germline V gene, CDR1 is MGHDK and CDR2 is SYGVNS. With 6 bases clipped from V and 3 bases from J, the junction kept 8 bases outside the gene matches.

The chain carries TRBV12-5 and TRBJ2-3; 11 bases match TRBD2. J gave up 4 bases and V 6 bases, and 0 bases lay outside the gene matches. The CDR3 covers 13 residues. Germline-derived CDR1 and CDR2 are LGHNT and FRNRAP. Here the CDR3 reads CASGGLAADTQYF. The CDR3 DNA reads as TGTGCTAGTGGGGGACTAGCGGCAGATACGCAGTATTTT.